The rows below give T cell receptor beta chains drawn from one sample of a study of monozygotic twins with inflammatory bowel disease. TCRdb reprocessed the 5' RACE reads and reports one entry per CDR3 protein, with no DNA. The clone table shows about 450,000 distinct CDR3 sequences, with the ten largest holding about 2.4%. Input material: blood. The receptors come from a human donor with ulcerative colitis or Crohn's disease, or a healthy co-twin of an affected twin (not recorded which). The CDR3 runs from the conserved cysteine through the conserved F or W.

TRBV19	TRBJ1-2	CASSIFGQSNYGYTF
TRBV3-1	TRBJ1-2	CASKPRQGVNRYTF
TRBV20-1	TRBJ2-5	CSAGVPRERETQYF
TRBV19	TRBJ2-7	CASSKVGVSYEQYF
TRBV24-1	TRBJ2-5	CATSDRQGIQETQYF
TRBV19	TRBJ2-3	CASSIRPTDTQYF
TRBV18	TRBJ2-3	CASSPPPRTDTQYF
TRBV6-1	TRBJ2-7	CASTPDRGRYEQYF
TRBV5-1	TRBJ1-1	CASSLLELKNTEAFF
TRBV3-1	TRBJ2-5	CASKTGVGETQYF
TRBV7-9	TRBJ2-2	CASSRQRGMVGELFF
TRBV19	TRBJ1-5	CASIGSNQPQHF
TRBV12-3/TRBV12-4	TRBJ2-1	CASSPVGGGWANEQFF
TRBV27	TRBJ2-1	CASRERAYNEQFF
TRBV19	TRBJ2-5	CASSRASQETQYF
TRBV4-2	TRBJ2-1	CASSQNLAGGGYNEQFF
TRBV4-3	TRBJ2-1	CASSQDFTSGRWSAYNEQFF
TRBV20-1	TRBJ2-5	CSARDFAGNVLGTQYF
TRBV7-9	TRBJ2-1	CASSFGTVVDEQFF
TRBV5-4	TRBJ2-3	CASSFAGDGTDTQYF
TRBV30	TRBJ1-1	CAWSVGVGMNTEAFF
TRBV5-1	TRBJ2-5	CASSSPGQGAGETQYF
TRBV29-1	TRBJ2-7	CSVVGTGTYEQYF
TRBV15	TRBJ2-7	CATSSRETVHEQYF
TRBV5-8	TRBJ2-5	CASSIGTSVQETQYF
TRBV3-1	TRBJ2-5	CASSRASGRASETQYF
TRBV5-1	TRBJ2-2	CASSLEGLPGELFF
TRBV7-9	TRBJ1-2	CASSLVVRVSYGYTF
TRBV4-2	TRBJ2-5	CASSQWASLQETQYF
TRBV6-1	TRBJ2-7	CASSKNRGSYEQYF
TRBV27	TRBJ2-1	CASSFSTGAPYNEQFF
TRBV29-1	TRBJ1-1	CSVHRNTEACF
TRBV29-1	TRBJ1-2	CSVSYGHIGCTF